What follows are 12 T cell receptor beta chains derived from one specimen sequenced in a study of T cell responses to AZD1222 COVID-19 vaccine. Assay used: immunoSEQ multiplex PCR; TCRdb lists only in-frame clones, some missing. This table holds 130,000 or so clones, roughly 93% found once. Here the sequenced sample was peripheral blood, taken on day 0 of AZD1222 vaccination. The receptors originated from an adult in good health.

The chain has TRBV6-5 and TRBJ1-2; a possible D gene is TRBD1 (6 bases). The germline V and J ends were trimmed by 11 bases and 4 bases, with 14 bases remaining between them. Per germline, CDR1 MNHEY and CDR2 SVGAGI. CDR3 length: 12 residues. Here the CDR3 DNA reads TGTGCCCTGGGGGGCCCGAGCTATGGCTACACCTTC. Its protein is CALGGPSYGYTF.

Here the CDR3 reads CASSKCQGSEQYF. The CDR3 DNA sequence: TGTGCCAGCAGCAAATGCCAGGGGTCCGAGCAGTACTTC. The chain couples TRBV21-1 to TRBJ2-7; the table's D call of TRBD1 was not tested on the DNA. TRBV21-1 is a documented pseudogene. The CDR3 is 13 residues long.

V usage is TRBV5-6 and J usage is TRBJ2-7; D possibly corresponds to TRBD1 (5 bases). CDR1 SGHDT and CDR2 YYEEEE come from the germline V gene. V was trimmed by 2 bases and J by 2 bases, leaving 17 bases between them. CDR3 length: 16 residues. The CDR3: CASSFRAGYFTYEQYF. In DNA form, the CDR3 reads TGTGCCAGCAGCTTCCGGGCAGGGTATTTCACCTACGAGCAGTACTTC.

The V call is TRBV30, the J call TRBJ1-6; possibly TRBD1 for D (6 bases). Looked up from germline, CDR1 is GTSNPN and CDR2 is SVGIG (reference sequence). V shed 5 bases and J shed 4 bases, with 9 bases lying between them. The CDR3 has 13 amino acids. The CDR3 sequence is CAWGRGYNSPLHF. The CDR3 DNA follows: TGTGCCTGGGGCAGGGGATATAATTCACCCCTCCACTTT.

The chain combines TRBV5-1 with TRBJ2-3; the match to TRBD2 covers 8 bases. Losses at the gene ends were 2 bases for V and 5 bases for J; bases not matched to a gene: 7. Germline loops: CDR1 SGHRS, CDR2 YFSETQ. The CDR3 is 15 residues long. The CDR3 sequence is CASSFTGGPEDTQYF. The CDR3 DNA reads TGCGCCAGCAGCTTCACGGGGGGGCCCGAAGATACGCAGTATTTT.

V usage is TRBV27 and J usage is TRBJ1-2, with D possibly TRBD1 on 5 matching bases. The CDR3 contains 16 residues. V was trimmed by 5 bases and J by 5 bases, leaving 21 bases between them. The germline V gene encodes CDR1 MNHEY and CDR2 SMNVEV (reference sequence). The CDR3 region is CASSPRQNPAYYGYTF. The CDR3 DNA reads TGTGCCAGCAGTCCCCGACAGAACCCGGCTTATTATGGCTACACCTTC.

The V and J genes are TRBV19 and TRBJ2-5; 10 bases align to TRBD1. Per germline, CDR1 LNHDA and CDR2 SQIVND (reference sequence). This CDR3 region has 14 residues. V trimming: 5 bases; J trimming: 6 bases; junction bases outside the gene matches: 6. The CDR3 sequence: CASSSGTGAQTQYF. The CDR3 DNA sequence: TGTGCCAGTAGTTCAGGGACAGGGGCACAGACCCAGTACTTC.

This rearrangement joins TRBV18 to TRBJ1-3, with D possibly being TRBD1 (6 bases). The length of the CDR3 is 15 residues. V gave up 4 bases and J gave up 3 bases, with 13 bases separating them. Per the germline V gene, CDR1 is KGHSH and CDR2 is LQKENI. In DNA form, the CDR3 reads TGTGCCAGCTCACGTGCGGGGGGCGATGGAAACACCATATATTTT. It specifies CASSRAGGDGNTIYF.

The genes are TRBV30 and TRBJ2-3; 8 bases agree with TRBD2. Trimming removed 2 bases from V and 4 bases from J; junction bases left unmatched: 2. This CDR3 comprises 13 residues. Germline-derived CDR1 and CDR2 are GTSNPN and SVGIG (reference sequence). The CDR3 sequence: CAWSSAGADTQYF. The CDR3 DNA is TGTGCCTGGAGTTCAGCGGGAGCAGATACGCAGTATTTT.

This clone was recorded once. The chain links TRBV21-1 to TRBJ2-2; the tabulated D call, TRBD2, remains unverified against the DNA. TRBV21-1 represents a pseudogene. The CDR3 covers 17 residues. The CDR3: CASSRVVRDLNTGELFF. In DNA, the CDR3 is TGTGCCAGCAGCAGAGTCGTGCGGGACCTCAACACCGGGGAGCTGTTTTTT.

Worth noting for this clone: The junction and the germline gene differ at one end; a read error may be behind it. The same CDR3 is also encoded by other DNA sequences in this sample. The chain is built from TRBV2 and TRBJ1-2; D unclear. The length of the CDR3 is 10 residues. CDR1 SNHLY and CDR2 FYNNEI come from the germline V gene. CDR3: CASGEYGYTF. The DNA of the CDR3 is TGTGCCAGCGGTGAATATGGCTACACCTTC.

The CDR3 reads CASSTTGLAGTSGSYNEQFF. CDR3 nucleotide sequence: TGTGCCAGTAGCACCACCGGACTAGCGGGGACCTCTGGCTCCTACAATGAGCAGTTCTTC. The chain recombines TRBV19 with TRBJ2-1; TRBD2 agrees at 12 bases. The CDR3 runs 20 residues. Germline CDR1 and CDR2: LNHDA and SQIVND (reference sequence). J was trimmed by 0 bases and V by 6 bases; bases with no gene match: 15.